Following are 10 T cell receptor beta chains from one sample sequenced in a study of cytomegalovirus exposure and HLA in healthy donors. TCRdb's copy holds only in-frame clones and misses some; the assay was immunoSEQ multiplex PCR. Here the sample spans roughly 200,000 clones, more than 65% being singletons. Source material: PBMCs. The receptors shown here come from a woman under 30 in good health and CMV-seropositive.

The V call is TRBV9, the J call TRBJ1-5, with D possibly matching TRBD1 (6 bases). The CDR3 totals 13 residues. V lost 4 bases, J lost 5 bases, and 10 bases lay in between. Germline V gives CDR1 SGDLS, CDR2 YYNGEE. The CDR3 loop is CASSTGSDQPQHF. The CDR3 DNA sequence: TGTGCCAGCAGCACAGGGAGCGATCAGCCCCAGCATTTT.

The chain joins TRBV4-1 to TRBJ2-2, with a weak D call TRBD2 (5 bases). Trimming took 0 bases from V and 7 from J, leaving 12 bases between them. Germline V CDR1 and CDR2: MGHRA, YSYEKL. The CDR3 totals 15 residues. The chain's CDR3 is CASSQEALGDGELFF. The CDR3 nucleotides are TGCGCCAGCAGCCAAGAGGCCCTGGGAGACGGGGAGCTGTTTTTT.

The V call is TRBV6-1, the J call TRBJ2-7, with a weak D call TRBD2 (6 bases). The CDR3 length is 13 residues. V was trimmed by 7 bases and J by 0 bases, leaving 10 bases between them. Per germline, CDR1 MNHNS and CDR2 SASEGT. The CDR3 spells CASIPGSSYEQYF. CDR3 coding DNA: TGTGCCAGCATCCCCGGGAGCTCCTACGAGCAGTACTTC.

V is TRBV5-1 and J is TRBJ1-1, with 9 bases fitting TRBD1. Germline lookup yields CDR1 SGHRS and CDR2 YFSETQ. J gave up 1 base and V 2 bases, and 6 bases lay outside the gene matches. The CDR3 totals 16 residues. Written as DNA, the CDR3 is TGCGCCAGCAGCTTTGGGCGGGGACAGGGGAACACTGAAGCTTTCTTT. Protein: CASSFGRGQGNTEAFF.

The gene calls are TRBV7-9 and TRBJ2-1, with 7 bases fitting TRBD1. From germline, CDR1 is SEHNR and CDR2 FQNEAQ (reference sequence). With 1 base clipped from V and 13 bases from J, the junction kept 13 bases outside the gene matches. This CDR3 has 15 residues. The DNA of the CDR3 is TGTGCCAGCAGCTTAGGGACATCGGGACAGAAGGGACAGTTCTTC. Translation: CASSLGTSGQKGQFF.

The chain carries TRBV2 and TRBJ2-7; D is possibly TRBD1 (7 bases). Germline CDR1 SNHLY, CDR2 FYNNEI. This CDR3 is built from 15 residues. Trimming took 8 bases from V and 1 from J, leaving 18 bases between them. CDR3 nucleotide sequence: TGTGCCAGCGGCTCTGCGGGACAGAAGTCCTACGAGCAGTACTTC. Translating gives CASGSAGQKSYEQYF.

This sequence joins TRBV27 and TRBJ2-6; 8 nucleotides align to TRBD2. The junction had 7 bases not matched to a gene; V was cut back by 6 bases and J by 0 bases. The germline CDR1 and CDR2 sequences are MNHEY and SMNVEV (reference sequence). The CDR3 extends over 17 amino acids. The chain's CDR3 is CASSPGGLLSGANVLTF. CDR3 coding DNA: TGTGCCAGCAGCCCGGGGGGGTTACTCTCTGGGGCCAACGTCCTGACTTTC.

V is TRBV6-5 and J is TRBJ2-5, with D possibly matching TRBD2 (6 bases). The germline V and J ends were trimmed by 4 bases and 7 bases, with 13 bases remaining between them. Germline-derived CDR1 and CDR2 are MNHEY and SVGAGI. The CDR3 contains 13 residues. Here the CDR3 reads CASSFRTMGTQYF. The CDR3 DNA reads TGTGCCAGCAGTTTCAGGACTATGGGGACCCAGTACTTC.

The chain links TRBV7-3 to TRBJ1-5; the match to TRBD1 covers 8 bases. Per germline, CDR1 SGHTA and CDR2 FQGTGA. Unmatched junction bases numbered 6, after V lost 4 bases and J lost 4 bases. The CDR3 runs to 15 residues. The CDR3 region has the DNA TGTGCCAGCAGCTCACGGGACAGGCTAAATCAGCCCCAGCATTTT. Translation gives CASSSRDRLNQPQHF.

The gene calls are TRBV6-4 and TRBJ1-1, with D uncertain. Germline-derived CDR1 and CDR2 are MRHNA and SNTAGT. V shed 0 bases and J shed 9 bases, with 8 bases lying between them. The CDR3 covers 12 residues. DNA of the CDR3: TGTGCCAGCAGTGACTCTGCGGGTAAAGCTTTCTTT. This encodes CASSDSAGKAFF.